These 15 T cell receptor beta chains were sequenced from one sample in a study of CD8 T cells in ankylosing spondylitis. TCRdb reprocessed the 5' RACE reads with MiXCR, giving one entry per CDR3 protein. The sample has about 440,000 distinct CDR3 sequences, roughly 18% seen once; the top ten hold about 0.94%. The antigens of these receptors remain unknown. Study results and caveats: There was a TCR beta motif, made of several highly homologous variants, that appeared characteristic of ankylosing spondylitis blood.

Sequencing used blood, either unsorted or a sorted T cell fraction (not recorded which). These receptors originate from a male donor with ankylosing spondylitis.

The V and J genes are TRBV6-1 and TRBJ1-3; D is unclear. Trimming cost V 6 bases and J 0 bases, with 15 bases left between them. Per germline, CDR1 MNHNS and CDR2 SASEGT. The CDR3 covers 16 residues. The CDR3 sequence is CASRRGHGDSGNTIYF. CDR3 DNA: TGTGCCAGCAGACGCGGCCACGGTGACTCTGGAAACACCATATATTTT.

The table lists this clonotype with a few counts. The chain is built from TRBV11-2 and TRBJ2-3, with 11 bases aligning to TRBD2. V gave up 5 bases and J gave up 1 base; unmatched junction bases: 2. CDR1 is SGHAT, CDR2 FQNNGV, per germline. This CDR3 comprises 15 residues. CDR3 coding DNA: TGTGCCAGCAGCAAGGGACTAGCGGGCACAGATACGCAGTATTTT. Translation gives CASSKGLAGTDTQYF.

This sequence joins TRBV20-1 and TRBJ2-1; D call uncertain. The CDR3 is 15 residues long. Deletions cut 6 bases from V and 4 bases from J, with 19 bases between. CDR1 is DFQATT, CDR2 SNEGSKA, per germline (reference sequence). The CDR3 nucleotides read TGCAGTGCCCGACCTGGGCGCGGAGATTACAATGAGCAGTTCTTC. This codes for CSARPGRGDYNEQFF.

The genes are TRBV5-1 and TRBJ2-2; 9 nucleotides align to TRBD1. Losses at the gene ends were 3 bases for V and 4 bases for J; bases not matched to a gene: 7. The CDR3 is 16 amino acids. Germline CDR1 is SGHRS and CDR2 is YFSETQ. CDR3 sequence (DNA): TGCGCCAGCAGCTCCCGGACAGGGGCCAGCACCGGGGAGCTGTTTTTT. It is translated as CASSSRTGASTGELFF.

As to this clonotype: Germline is not matched at one junction end, which may reflect a read error. The chain has TRBV12-3 or TRBV12-4 and TRBJ2-3; 9 nucleotides agree with TRBD2. CDR3 length equals 19 residues. The CDR3 nucleotides are TGTGCCTGCAGTTTCGCCGGGCTAGCGGGAAGAACTAGCACAGATACGCAGTATTTT. As protein: CACSFAGLAGRTSTDTQYF.

This clonotype appeared a few times. The chain uses TRBV7-2 and TRBJ2-7; 9 nucleotides agree with TRBD2. CDR3 length: 14 residues. Germline CDR1 SGHTA, CDR2 FQGNSA. Germline trimming cut 8 bases from V and 4 bases from J; bases unmatched to any gene: 9. The CDR3 sequence: CASGGSGSWYEQYF. The CDR3, as DNA: TGTGCCAGCGGGGGTAGCGGGAGTTGGTACGAGCAGTACTTC. Together with reference TRBV7-2 and TRBJ2-7, the CDR3 gives the full variable domain: GAGVSQSPSNKVTEKGKDVELRCDPISGHTALYWYRQSLGQGLEFLIYFQGNSAPDKSGLPSDRFSAERTGGSVSTLTIQRTQQEDSAVYLCASGGSGSWYEQYFGPGTRLTVT.

The sample holds a few counts of this clonotype. The rearrangement links TRBV11-2 to TRBJ2-1; possible D gene TRBD1, 6 bases. CDR3 length: 17 amino acids. CDR1 and CDR2 from the germline V gene are SGHAT and FQNNGV. The V end was cut by 1 base, the J end by 5 bases, with 18 bases between. The CDR3 loop is CASSLGRQASFNNEQFF. The CDR3 region has the DNA TGTGCCAGCAGCTTAGGCAGACAGGCTAGCTTTAACAATGAGCAGTTCTTC.

The V and J genes are TRBV6-5 and TRBJ2-5, with D possibly being TRBD1 (5 bases). The V and J ends lost 4 bases and 3 bases respectively, with 9 bases between them. The CDR3 runs 13 residues. CDR1 and CDR2 from the germline V gene are MNHEY and SVGAGI. This CDR3 is CASSSQGEETQYF. CDR3 coding DNA: TGTGCCAGCAGTTCCCAGGGTGAAGAGACCCAGTACTTC.

V usage is TRBV12-3 or TRBV12-4 and J usage is TRBJ2-4; D perhaps matches TRBD2 (5 bases). The CDR3 contains 14 residues. V lost 6 bases and J lost 0, with 9 bases in between. The CDR3 nucleotides are TGTGCCAGCAGATACGAGGGAGCCAAAAACATTCAGTACTTC. It codes for CASRYEGAKNIQYF.

About this clonotype: Mismatch with germline at one junction end may stem from a read error. V usage is TRBV12-3 or TRBV12-4 and J usage is TRBJ2-7; 15 bases align to TRBD2. This CDR3 spans 18 amino acids. The CDR3 DNA sequence: TGTGCCCGCAGCTCCGGGACTAGCGGGAGGACCGGGATGTACGAGCAGTACTTC. It specifies CARSSGTSGRTGMYEQYF.

This clonotype was observed a handful of times. The J gene is TRBJ1-1, the V gene TRBV5-1; the match to TRBD1 covers 7 bases. The CDR3 has 14 amino acids. Looked up from germline, CDR1 is SGHRS and CDR2 is YFSETQ. V lost 4 bases, J lost 1 base, and 4 bases stayed unmatched. The CDR3 nucleotides read TGCGCCAGCAGCGCGGCAGGGGGGAACACTGAAGCTTTCTTT. The encoded protein is CASSAAGGNTEAFF. Full variable domain (outside the CDR3, taken from reference TRBV5-1 and TRBJ1-1): KAGVTQTPRYLIKTRGQQVTLSCSPISGHRSVSWYQQTPGQGLQFLFEYFSETQRNKGNFPGRFSGRQFSNSRSEMNVSTLELGDSALYLCASSAAGGNTEAFFGQGTRLTVV.

This clonotype appeared a few times. V usage is TRBV7-2 and J usage is TRBJ2-3; D unclear. The germline CDR1 and CDR2 sequences are SGHTA and FQGNSA. Trimming removed 1 base from V and 0 bases from J, with 5 bases in between. The CDR3 runs 14 residues. The CDR3 nucleotides read TGTGCCAGCAGCTTAGTTGCTAGCACAGATACGCAGTATTTT. Its protein is CASSLVASTDTQYF.

This clonotype was picked up a small number of times. This chain connects TRBV15 to TRBJ2-6; D perhaps matches TRBD1 (5 bases). CDR1 is LNHNV, CDR2 YYDKDF, per germline (reference sequence). The CDR3 has 15 amino acids. V was clipped by 4 bases and J by 2 bases, with 9 bases between them. CDR3 nucleotide sequence: TGTGCCACCAGCAAAGCAGGGCCTGGGGCCAACGTCCTGACTTTC. Its protein product is CATSKAGPGANVLTF.

The J gene is TRBJ2-7, the V gene TRBV7-9; 10 bases are a match to TRBD2. V shed 5 bases, J shed 1 base, and the junction held 5 bases outside the gene matches. The CDR3 is 15 amino acids. Looked up from germline, CDR1 is SEHNR and CDR2 is FQNEAQ (reference sequence). The CDR3 here is CASSVGTSASYEQYF. CDR3 sequence (DNA): TGTGCCAGCAGCGTCGGGACTAGCGCGTCCTACGAGCAGTACTTC.

The chain couples TRBV3-1 to TRBJ2-1, with TRBD2 matching over 13 bases. V was clipped by 1 base and J by 9 bases; unmatched bases: 6. CDR1 and CDR2 from the germline V gene are LGHDT and YNNKEL (reference sequence). The CDR3 has 16 residues. CDR3 sequence (DNA): TGTGCCAGCAGCCAAGCTATCGGACTAGCGGGAGTTGAGCAGTTCTTC. Its translation is CASSQAIGLAGVEQFF.